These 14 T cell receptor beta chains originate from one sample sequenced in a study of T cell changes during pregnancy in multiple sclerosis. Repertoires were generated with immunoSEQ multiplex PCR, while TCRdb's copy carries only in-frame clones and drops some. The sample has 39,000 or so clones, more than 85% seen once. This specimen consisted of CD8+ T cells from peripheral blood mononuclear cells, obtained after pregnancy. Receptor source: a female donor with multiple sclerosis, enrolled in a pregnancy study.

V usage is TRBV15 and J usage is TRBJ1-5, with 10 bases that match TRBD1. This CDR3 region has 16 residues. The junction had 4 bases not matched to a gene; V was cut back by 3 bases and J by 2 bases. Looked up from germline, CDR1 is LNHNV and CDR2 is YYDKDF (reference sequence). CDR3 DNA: TGTGCCACCAGCAGGGGGACAGGGGAACGCAATCAGCCCCAGCATTTT. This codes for CATSRGTGERNQPQHF.

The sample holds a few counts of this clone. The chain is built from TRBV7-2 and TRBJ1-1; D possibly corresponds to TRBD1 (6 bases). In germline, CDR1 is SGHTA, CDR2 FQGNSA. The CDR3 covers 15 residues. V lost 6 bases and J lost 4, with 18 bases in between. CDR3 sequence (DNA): TGTGCCAGCAGGCTTAGGGCAGGGGCTGGCACTGAAGCTTTCTTT. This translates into CASRLRAGAGTEAFF.

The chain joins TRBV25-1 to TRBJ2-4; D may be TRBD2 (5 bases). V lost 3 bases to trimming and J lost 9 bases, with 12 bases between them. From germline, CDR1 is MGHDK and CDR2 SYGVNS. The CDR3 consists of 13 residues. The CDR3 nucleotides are TGTGCCAGCAGTGATCGGGGATTGAGCATTCAGTACTTC. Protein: CASSDRGLSIQYF.

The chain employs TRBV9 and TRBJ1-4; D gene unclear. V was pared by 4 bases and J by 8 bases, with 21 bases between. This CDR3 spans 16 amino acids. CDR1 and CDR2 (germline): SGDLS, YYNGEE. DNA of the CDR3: TGTGCCAGCAGCCCGTCCGGCGGGCCGCCTGAAGAAAAACTGTTTTTT. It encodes CASSPSGGPPEEKLFF.

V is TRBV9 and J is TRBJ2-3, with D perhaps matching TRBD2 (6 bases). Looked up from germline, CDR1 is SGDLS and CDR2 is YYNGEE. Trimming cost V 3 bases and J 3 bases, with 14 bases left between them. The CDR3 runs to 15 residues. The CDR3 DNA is TGTGCCAGCAGCGCCGGGGGTAGCGGAACAGATACGCAGTATTTT. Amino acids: CASSAGGSGTDTQYF.

The CDR3 sequence: CASSIDLGGNEQFF. The CDR3 DNA sequence: TGTGCCAGTAGTATAGATTTGGGAGGTAATGAGCAGTTCTTC. The V and J genes are TRBV19 and TRBJ2-1; the D gene is possibly TRBD2 (6 bases). This CDR3 comprises 14 residues. V lost 0 bases, J lost 7 bases, and 10 bases lay in between. CDR1 LNHDA and CDR2 SQIVND come from the germline V gene (reference sequence).

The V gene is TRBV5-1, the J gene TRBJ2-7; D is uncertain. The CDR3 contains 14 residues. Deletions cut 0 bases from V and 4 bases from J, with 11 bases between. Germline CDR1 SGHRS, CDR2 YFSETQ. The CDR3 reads CASSLGGTGYEQYF. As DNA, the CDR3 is TGCGCCAGCAGCTTGGGAGGCACCGGTTACGAGCAGTACTTC.

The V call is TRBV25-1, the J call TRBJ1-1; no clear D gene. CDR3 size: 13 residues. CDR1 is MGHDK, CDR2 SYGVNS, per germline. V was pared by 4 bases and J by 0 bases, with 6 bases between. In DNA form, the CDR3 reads TGTGCCAGCAGTGTACAGCTGAACACTGAAGCTTTCTTT. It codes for CASSVQLNTEAFF.

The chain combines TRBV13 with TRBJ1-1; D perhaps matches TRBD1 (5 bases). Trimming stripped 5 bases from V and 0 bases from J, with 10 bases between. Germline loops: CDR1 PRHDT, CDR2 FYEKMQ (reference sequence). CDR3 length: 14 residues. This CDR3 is CASSTRQMNTEAFF. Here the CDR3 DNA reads TGTGCCAGCAGCACGAGACAGATGAACACTGAAGCTTTCTTT.

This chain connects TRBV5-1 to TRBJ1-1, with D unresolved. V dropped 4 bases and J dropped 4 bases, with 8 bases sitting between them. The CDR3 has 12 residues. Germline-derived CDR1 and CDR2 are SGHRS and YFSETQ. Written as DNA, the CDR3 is TGCGCCAGCAGCAGGGAGGGCACTGAAGCTTTCTTT. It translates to CASSREGTEAFF.

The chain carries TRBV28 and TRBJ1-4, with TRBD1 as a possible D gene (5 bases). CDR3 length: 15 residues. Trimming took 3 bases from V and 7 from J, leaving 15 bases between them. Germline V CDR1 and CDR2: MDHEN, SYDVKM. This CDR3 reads CASSFRRGRGEKLFF. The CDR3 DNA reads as TGTGCCAGCAGTTTCCGGAGGGGACGCGGTGAAAAACTGTTTTTT. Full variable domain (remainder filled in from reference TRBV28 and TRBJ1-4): DVKVTQSSRYLVKRTGEKVFLECVQDMDHENMFWYRQDPGLGLRLIYFSYDVKMKEKGDIPEGYSVSREKKERFSLILESASTNQTSMYLCASSFRRGRGEKLFFGSGTQLSVL.

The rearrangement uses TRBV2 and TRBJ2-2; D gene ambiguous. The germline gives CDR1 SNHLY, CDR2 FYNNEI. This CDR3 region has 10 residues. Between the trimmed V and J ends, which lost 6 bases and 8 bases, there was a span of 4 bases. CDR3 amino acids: CASRRGELFF. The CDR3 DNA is TGTGCCAGCAGGAGAGGGGAGCTGTTTTTT.

The CDR3 spells CATPGGVRNTGELFF. The CDR3 coding sequence is TGTGCCACCCCCGGGGGGGTTCGGAACACCGGGGAGCTGTTTTTT. The rearrangement joins TRBV6-1 to TRBJ2-2; TRBD2 matches 8 bases. The trim removed 10 bases at V and 1 base at J, leaving 8 bases unmatched. The CDR3 loop spans 15 amino acids. CDR1 and CDR2 (germline): MNHNS, SASEGT.

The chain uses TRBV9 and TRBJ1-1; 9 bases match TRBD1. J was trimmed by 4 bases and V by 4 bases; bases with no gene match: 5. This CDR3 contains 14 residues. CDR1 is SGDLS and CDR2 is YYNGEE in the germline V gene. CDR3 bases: TGTGCCAGCAGCTTGGGACAGGGTGGCACTGAAGCTTTCTTT. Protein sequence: CASSLGQGGTEAFF.